This entry lists 23 T cell receptor beta chains sequenced from one sample in a study of blood T cell repertoires in COVID-19. Produced via immunoSEQ multiplex PCR; TCRdb's table is partial and in-frame only. The sample consists of approximately 300,000 clones, more than 90% of them appearing once. Source material: PBMCs or T cells enriched from blood (not recorded which). The origin of the receptors is a woman aged 30 to 39 who had recovered from COVID-19.

This chain connects TRBV7-3 to TRBJ1-1; no clear D. The germline gives CDR1 SGHTA, CDR2 FQGTGA. This CDR3 contains 13 residues. The V end was cut by 2 bases, the J end by 3 bases, with 7 bases between. The CDR3 region is CASSLLTDTEAFF. In DNA form, the CDR3 reads TGTGCCAGCAGCTTATTAACTGACACTGAAGCTTTCTTT.

A word on this clone: Other DNA sequences from this sample encode an identical CDR3 as well. The V and J genes are TRBV7-9 and TRBJ2-3; 7 bases match TRBD2. The ends lost 0 bases at V and 3 bases at J; junction bases unmatched: 0. CDR1 SEHNR and CDR2 FQNEAQ come from the germline V gene (reference sequence). The CDR3 totals 14 residues. For the CDR3, the DNA is TGTGCCAGCAGCTTAGCGGGAGGGACAGATACGCAGTATTTT. Encoded protein: CASSLAGGTDTQYF.

The V gene is TRBV19, the J gene TRBJ2-5, with 10 positions matching TRBD2. CDR1 LNHDA and CDR2 SQIVND come from the germline V gene (reference sequence). The CDR3 runs 14 residues. V shed 6 bases and J 1 base; nucleotides not matched to a gene: 2. The CDR3: CASRVAGGQETQYF. For the CDR3, the DNA is TGTGCCAGTAGAGTAGCGGGGGGCCAAGAGACCCAGTACTTC.

This chain links TRBV6-5 with TRBJ2-7; tentatively, D is TRBD2 (5 bases). The CDR3 has 15 amino acids. The ends were cut back, 4 bases at V and 3 bases at J, with 16 bases in the middle. Germline V gene sequence: CDR1 MNHEY, CDR2 SVGAGI. The CDR3 nucleotides read TGTGCCAGCAGTTCGCTAAGAGGGAGTGACTACGAGCAGTACTTC. It encodes CASSSLRGSDYEQYF.

DNA for the CDR3: TGCGCCAGCAGCTTGGCCCAGGCCACTGAAGCTTTCTTT. It yields the protein CASSLAQATEAFF. V usage is TRBV5-1 and J usage is TRBJ1-1; no firm D call. The CDR3 extends over 13 amino acids. The V end was cut by 0 bases, the J end by 4 bases, with 7 bases between. The germline CDR1 and CDR2 sequences are SGHRS and YFSETQ. The full variable domain, its missing parts supplied by reference TRBV5-1 and TRBJ1-1, is KAGVTQTPRYLIKTRGQQVTLSCSPISGHRSVSWYQQTPGQGLQFLFEYFSETQRNKGNFPGRFSGRQFSNSRSEMNVSTLELGDSALYLCASSLAQATEAFFGQGTRLTVV.

The chain uses TRBV28 and TRBJ2-2; TRBD2 matches 13 bases. J lost 4 bases, V lost 7 bases, and 18 bases had no gene match. The CDR3 sequence is 20 residues long. Germline V gene sequence: CDR1 MDHEN, CDR2 SYDVKM. The CDR3 DNA sequence: TGTGCCAGCACGGACACCGGATTACTAGCGGGAGGGCGGGGCACCGGGGAGCTGTTTTTT. Protein: CASTDTGLLAGGRGTGELFF.

The chain combines TRBV5-4 with TRBJ2-7; no firm D call. The CDR3 consists of 17 residues. The germline V gene encodes CDR1 SGHNT and CDR2 YYREEE (reference sequence). Trimming pared 4 bases from V and 1 base from J, leaving 21 bases between. The CDR3 nucleotides are TGTGCCAGCAGCCATCGCATCGGAGCGCATGAATCCTACGAGCAGTACTTC. Its translation: CASSHRIGAHESYEQYF.

In this sample, this clone turned up a few times. This rearrangement joins TRBV6-2 or TRBV6-3 to TRBJ2-7; D possibly corresponds to TRBD2 (6 bases). The ends were cut back, 4 bases at V and 2 bases at J, with 21 bases in the middle. The CDR3 covers 17 residues. Germline V gene sequence: CDR1 MNHEY, CDR2 SVGEGT. CDR3 coding DNA: TGTGCCAGCAGTTTCAATCCCAGGGCGGGACCCGCCTACGAGCAGTACTTC. The encoded protein is CASSFNPRAGPAYEQYF.

The CDR3 here is CASSWPGDEAFF. DNA for the CDR3: TGTGCCAGCAGCTGGCCGGGAGATGAAGCTTTCTTT. V usage is TRBV12-3 or TRBV12-4 and J usage is TRBJ1-1, with D hard to call. This CDR3 has 12 amino acids. V was clipped by 6 bases and J by 7 bases, with 12 bases between them.

A single count supports this clone. The chain recombines TRBV5-5 with TRBJ1-4; tentatively, D is TRBD1 (5 bases). CDR3 length: 13 residues. Germline values: CDR1 SGHKS, CDR2 YYEKEE (reference sequence). Trimming shortened V by 1 base and J by 8 bases, and 9 bases separated the two germline ends. The CDR3: CASSLLTAEKLFF. The CDR3, as DNA: TGTGCCAGCAGCTTGTTGACAGCCGAAAAACTGTTTTTT.

Notes on this clone: One end of the junction varies from germline; a read error may be responsible. The chain is built from TRBV5-1 and TRBJ2-7; 12 nucleotides match TRBD2. Germline V gene data show CDR1 as SGHRS and CDR2 as YFSETQ. There are 23 residues in the CDR3. The CDR3 loop is CARSGGGDSPRRLAGARSYEQYF. In nucleotides, the CDR3 is TGCGCCCGCAGCGGGGGGGGAGACAGTCCACGCCGACTAGCGGGAGCCAGGTCCTACGAGCAGTACTTC.

The V gene is TRBV4-1, the J gene TRBJ2-5; 8 nucleotides match TRBD1. The junction had 8 bases not matched to a gene; V was cut back by 0 bases and J by 5 bases. Germline V lookup: CDR1 MGHRA, CDR2 YSYEKL. The CDR3 runs to 16 residues. CDR3 residues: CASSQDLETGEETQYF. The DNA for the CDR3 is TGCGCCAGCAGCCAAGATTTGGAGACAGGGGAGGAGACCCAGTACTTC.

The CDR3 DNA follows: TGTGCCAGCAGCTTTACAACTAGCGGGCAAGAGACCCAGTACTTC. Translation gives CASSFTTSGQETQYF. The V and J genes are TRBV7-2 and TRBJ2-5, with TRBD2 matching over 9 bases. Trimming removed 3 bases from V and 2 bases from J; junction bases left unmatched: 4. The V gene's germline CDR1 is SGHTA and CDR2 FQGNSA. The CDR3 is 15 amino acids.

The chain uses TRBV5-1 and TRBJ2-7; possible D gene TRBD1, 6 bases. From germline, CDR1 is SGHRS and CDR2 YFSETQ. There are 15 residues in the CDR3. V lost 1 base and J 0 bases, leaving 11 bases between the germline ends. CDR3 sequence: CASSLRGMSSYEQYF. The CDR3, as DNA: TGCGCCAGCAGCTTGAGGGGGATGAGCTCCTACGAGCAGTACTTC.

In its sample, this clone was seen once. The rearrangement joins TRBV19 to TRBJ1-1; weak D call: TRBD1 (6 bases). The CDR3 has 14 residues. V was shortened by 5 bases and J by 2 bases, with 12 bases between the two germline ends. Germline V gene lookup returns CDR1 LNHDA and CDR2 SQIVND (reference sequence). The CDR3 DNA sequence: TGTGCCAGTAGTGACTACAGGGATAACACTGAAGCTTTCTTT. Translated: CASSDYRDNTEAFF.

This rearrangement joins TRBV3-1 (or the pseudogene TRBV3-2) to TRBJ2-2; 9 positions agree with TRBD2. The V segment lost 4 bases and the J segment 8 bases; nucleotides outside the gene matches: 8. Germline assignment: CDR1 LGHDT and CDR2 YNNKEL (reference sequence). The CDR3 length is 15 residues. The CDR3 is CASSPLSGGGGELFF. The CDR3 nucleotides read TGTGCCAGCAGCCCCCTTAGCGGGGGAGGGGGGGAGCTGTTTTTT.

The chain joins TRBV28 to TRBJ2-7, with 8 bases aligning to TRBD2. The CDR3 covers 15 residues. The germline CDR1 and CDR2 sequences are MDHEN and SYDVKM. V shed 5 bases, J shed 2 bases, and the junction held 8 bases outside the gene matches. The CDR3 loop reads CASSPHGGVAYEQYF. The CDR3 DNA reads TGTGCCAGCAGTCCACACGGGGGGGTAGCCTACGAGCAGTACTTC.

This clone was seen only once. The chain is built from TRBV28 and TRBJ1-5; tentatively, D is TRBD1 (6 bases). This CDR3 has 13 residues. Trimming took 2 bases from V and 7 from J, leaving 9 bases between them. CDR1 MDHEN and CDR2 SYDVKM come from the germline V gene. CDR3: CASSLTGKQPQHF. The DNA of the CDR3 is TGTGCCAGCAGTTTAACAGGGAAACAGCCCCAGCATTTT.

V gene TRBV6-5 combines with J gene TRBJ1-2; 7 bases map to TRBD1. This CDR3 has 15 residues. The V gene end was trimmed by 6 bases and the J gene end by 3 bases; junction bases not matched to a gene: 10. CDR1 MNHEY and CDR2 SVGAGI come from the germline V gene. The CDR3 spells CASSPDREGDYGYTF. In DNA, the CDR3 is TGTGCCAGCAGCCCCGACAGGGAAGGGGACTATGGCTACACCTTC.

This clone was seen more than once but under ten times. The chain carries TRBV2 and TRBJ1-6; 10 bases map to TRBD1. The junction had 2 bases not matched to a gene; V was cut back by 8 bases and J by 7 bases. CDR1 SNHLY and CDR2 FYNNEI come from the germline V gene. The CDR3 spans 13 residues. CDR3 protein: CASQGQGNSPLHF. In DNA form, the CDR3 reads TGTGCCAGCCAGGGACAGGGGAATTCACCCCTCCACTTT.

V usage is TRBV27 and J usage is TRBJ2-7, with 9 bases matching TRBD2. Germline V gene sequence: CDR1 MNHEY, CDR2 SMNVEV (reference sequence). V was clipped by 6 bases and J by 9 bases; unmatched bases: 21. CDR3 size: 17 residues. The CDR3 sequence is CASRTNSGSLVGFRQYF. The CDR3 DNA reads TGTGCCAGCAGGACCAATAGCGGGAGTCTGGTGGGTTTTAGGCAGTACTTC.

The chain uses TRBV12-3 or TRBV12-4 and TRBJ2-7, with TRBD1 matching over 7 bases. The trim removed 3 bases at V and 4 bases at J, leaving 3 bases unmatched. This CDR3 has 13 amino acids. The CDR3 spells CASSLYRGYEQYF. DNA for the CDR3: TGTGCCAGCAGTTTGTACAGGGGATACGAGCAGTACTTC.

The gene calls are TRBV7-9 and TRBJ2-7; TRBD2 agrees at 8 bases. The germline V gene encodes CDR1 SEHNR and CDR2 FQNEAQ (reference sequence). J was trimmed by 4 bases and V by 8 bases; bases with no gene match: 7. The CDR3 extends over 13 amino acids. The CDR3 spells CASGSSGSYEQYF. The CDR3, as DNA: TGTGCCAGCGGATCCAGCGGGAGTTACGAGCAGTACTTC. Filled out from reference TRBV7-9 and TRBJ2-7, the complete variable domain reads DTGVSQNPRHKITKRGQNVTFRCDPISEHNRLYWYRQTLGQGPEFLTYFQNEAQLEKSRLLSDRFSAERPKGSFSTLEIQRTEQGDSAMYLCASGSSGSYEQYFGPGTRLTVT.